The 23 T cell receptor beta chains in this list originate from one sample, sequenced in a study of OX40 agonist ivuxolimab in advanced cancers. Profiling relied on immunoSEQ multiplex PCR, and the TCRdb table lists in-frame clones only, not all of them. The data show some 7,000 clones, with 75% to 90% seen just once and around 79% held by the top ten. Material: CD4+ or CD8+ T cells sorted from blood, obtained in a trial of the OX40 agonist ivuxolimab. Every receptor here comes from an adult with an advanced solid tumor such as melanoma, head and neck, liver or kidney cancer.

The chain combines TRBV6-5 with TRBJ2-5, with D perhaps matching TRBD2 (6 bases). This CDR3 has 13 residues. V was shortened by 6 bases and J by 5 bases, with 13 bases between the two germline ends. Germline lookup yields CDR1 MNHEY and CDR2 SVGAGI. The CDR3 loop is CASSPTSWETQYF. DNA for the CDR3: TGTGCCAGCAGCCCCACTAGCTGGGAGACCCAGTACTTC.

This sequence joins TRBV29-1 and TRBJ2-7; possibly TRBD1 for D (5 bases). With 2 bases removed from V and 5 bases from J, the gap between germline ends came to 10 bases. The CDR3 has 12 residues. From germline, CDR1 is SQVTM and CDR2 ANQGSEA. The CDR3 sequence is CSVETGADEQYF. The CDR3 nucleotides are TGCAGCGTTGAAACAGGAGCTGACGAGCAGTACTTC.

The rearrangement joins TRBV19 to TRBJ1-5; 8 bases are a match to TRBD1. The V gene's germline CDR1 is LNHDA and CDR2 SQIVND (reference sequence). With 5 bases clipped from V and 6 bases from J, the junction kept 6 bases outside the gene matches. The CDR3 totals 14 residues. The CDR3 DNA is TGTGCCAGTAGTCTAGGACAGGGTGGTCAGCCCCAGCATTTT. Its translation is CASSLGQGGQPQHF.

The chain has TRBV5-5 and TRBJ2-3; D is ambiguous. V was pared by 3 bases and J by 0 bases, with 11 bases between. This CDR3 region has 15 residues. Germline V gene sequence: CDR1 SGHKS, CDR2 YYEKEE (reference sequence). The CDR3 loop is CASSYRSTSTDTQYF. The CDR3 bases are TGTGCCAGCAGCTACCGATCCACTAGCACAGATACGCAGTATTTT.

This chain connects TRBV21-1 to TRBJ1-2; TRBD1 is taken as the D call from the table, unchecked against the DNA. TRBV21-1 counts as a pseudogene. This CDR3 comprises 15 residues. CDR3 loop: CASSKPRDRSHGYTF. DNA of the CDR3: TGTGCCAGCAGCAAACCCCGGGACAGGTCCCATGGCTACACCTTC.

This chain connects TRBV5-1 to TRBJ2-3, with D perhaps matching TRBD2 (6 bases). CDR1 and CDR2 from the germline V gene are SGHRS and YFSETQ. This CDR3 has 15 amino acids. The V gene lost 3 bases and the J gene lost 2 bases, with 13 bases spanning the gap. CDR3 residues: CASSWRGLNTDTQYF. Written as DNA, the CDR3 is TGCGCCAGCAGCTGGAGGGGACTCAACACAGATACGCAGTATTTT.

Ten or more counts support this clone. V usage is TRBV6-1 and J usage is TRBJ1-6; D gene unclear. This CDR3 has 15 amino acids. Deletions cut 8 bases from V and 0 bases from J, with 11 bases between. Germline V lookup: CDR1 MNHNS, CDR2 SASEGT. CDR3 sequence (DNA): TGTGCCAGCGTTCGAGGGAGCTCCTATAATTCACCCCTCCACTTT. Translating gives CASVRGSSYNSPLHF.

The chain links TRBV27 to TRBJ2-5; 8 nucleotides align to TRBD2. The CDR3 loop spans 15 amino acids. V shed 7 bases and J 5 bases; nucleotides not matched to a gene: 12. CDR1 is MNHEY, CDR2 SMNVEV, per germline (reference sequence). CDR3 sequence: CASTPRPGLGETQYF. CDR3 DNA sequence: TGTGCCAGCACTCCCCGACCGGGACTAGGGGAGACCCAGTACTTC.

The chain links TRBV9 to TRBJ2-3; 7 nucleotides agree with TRBD2. The CDR3 totals 15 residues. CDR1 SGDLS and CDR2 YYNGEE come from the germline V gene. V lost 0 bases to trimming and J lost 0 bases; unmatched junction nucleotides: 1. This chain's CDR3 is CASSVERGSTDTQYF. The CDR3 region has the DNA TGTGCCAGCAGCGTAGAGCGGGGTAGCACAGATACGCAGTATTTT.

The CDR3 reads CASSTPGPMNTEAFF. CDR3 nucleotide sequence: TGTGCCAGCAGTACCCCCGGACCAATGAACACTGAAGCTTTCTTT. The rearrangement joins TRBV6-5 to TRBJ1-1; no definite D call. CDR1 and CDR2 (germline): MNHEY, SVGAGI. This CDR3 spans 15 amino acids. Trimming shortened V by 5 bases and J by 0 bases, and 13 bases separated the two germline ends.

V usage is TRBV10-2 and J usage is TRBJ1-6; D is undetermined. The CDR3 runs 15 residues. V lost 3 bases, J lost 5 bases, and 11 bases lay in between. Germline CDR1 reads WSHSY; CDR2 reads SAAADI. The CDR3 spells CASSDRTGNNSPLHF. The DNA of the CDR3 is TGCGCCAGCAGTGATAGGACGGGGAATAATTCACCCCTCCACTTT.

About this clone: The sample holds other DNA sequences that translate to the same CDR3. The J gene is TRBJ2-3, the V gene TRBV30; D is ambiguous. The CDR3 is made up of 12 amino acids. The ends were cut back, 0 bases at V and 1 base at J, with 2 bases in the middle. Germline CDR1 GTSNPN, CDR2 SVGIG (reference sequence). This CDR3 is CAWSVGTDTQYF. The CDR3 DNA sequence: TGTGCCTGGAGTGTAGGCACAGATACGCAGTATTTT.

J is TRBJ2-7 and V is TRBV6-6; D may be TRBD1 (7 bases). The CDR3 length is 14 residues. Germline V gene lookup returns CDR1 MNHNY and CDR2 SVGAGI (reference sequence). Trimming removed 5 bases at V and 3 bases at J, with 14 bases between. CDR3 DNA sequence: TGTGCCAGCAGTCACGCAGGGGGAGGCTACGAGCAGTACTTC. Protein: CASSHAGGGYEQYF.

The chain uses TRBV5-5 and TRBJ2-5, with 12 bases that match TRBD1. This CDR3 spans 16 amino acids. J was trimmed by 5 bases and V by 2 bases; bases with no gene match: 7. Germline values: CDR1 SGHKS, CDR2 YYEKEE (reference sequence). CDR3 region: CASSFTGQGASETQYF. The CDR3 DNA follows: TGTGCCAGCAGCTTCACGGGACAGGGGGCTTCGGAGACCCAGTACTTC.

The chain is built from TRBV28 and TRBJ1-2; 9 bases align to TRBD1. The germline gives CDR1 MDHEN, CDR2 SYDVKM. This CDR3 is built from 15 residues. Unmatched junction bases numbered 8, after V lost 3 bases and J lost 6 bases. Here the CDR3 DNA reads TGTGCCAGCAGTTTCCCCGACAGGGGGATCGATGGCTACACCTTC. Translating it yields CASSFPDRGIDGYTF.

The chain is built from TRBV19 and TRBJ2-1; D possibly matches TRBD1 or TRBD2 (5 bases each). Germline CDR1 reads LNHDA; CDR2 reads SQIVND (reference sequence). V gave up 4 bases and J gave up 4 bases, with 14 bases separating them. This CDR3 spans 15 amino acids. CDR3 bases: TGTGCCAGTAGTAAGGCGGGTTGGGGGTACAATGAGCAGTTCTTC. Protein product: CASSKAGWGYNEQFF.

The chain links TRBV7-9 to TRBJ2-7; D gene uncertain. Germline CDR1 and CDR2: SEHNR and FQNEAQ (reference sequence). The CDR3 extends over 14 amino acids. The V end lost 1 base, the J end lost 4 bases, and 11 bases lay between the germline ends. CDR3 nucleotides: TGTGCCAGCAGCTTAGGTAAACGGAGTTACGAGCAGTACTTC. This sequence encodes CASSLGKRSYEQYF.

The V gene is TRBV4-1, the J gene TRBJ2-2; 10 bases are shared with TRBD2. This CDR3 is built from 15 residues. Germline CDR1 MGHRA, CDR2 YSYEKL. V gave up 2 bases and J gave up 5 bases; unmatched junction bases: 2. DNA of the CDR3: TGCGCCAGCAGCCAATTAGCGGGGGGAACCGGGGAGCTGTTTTTT. Translating gives CASSQLAGGTGELFF.

The genes are TRBV6-5 and TRBJ1-1; 7 bases map to TRBD1. V shed 1 base and J 4 bases; nucleotides not matched to a gene: 3. This CDR3 comprises 14 residues. Germline CDR1 and CDR2: MNHEY and SVGAGI. The CDR3 nucleotides read TGTGCCAGCAGTTACTTGGCAGGGGGCACTGAAGCTTTCTTT. This translates into CASSYLAGGTEAFF.

The chain combines TRBV6-4 with TRBJ2-7, with D unclear. V shed 10 bases and J shed 1 base, with 17 bases lying between them. This CDR3 comprises 14 residues. The V gene's germline CDR1 is MRHNA and CDR2 SNTAGT. CDR3 amino acids: CATRTVPLSYEQYF. In DNA, the CDR3 is TGTGCCACTCGGACGGTTCCTCTTTCCTACGAGCAGTACTTC.

This chain connects TRBV27 to TRBJ1-2; 9 bases fit TRBD1. V trimming: 4 bases; J trimming: 4 bases; junction bases outside the gene matches: 10. Germline V lookup: CDR1 MNHEY, CDR2 SMNVEV (reference sequence). The CDR3 covers 16 residues. The CDR3 reads CASSYHPPGQGYGYTF. The DNA for the CDR3 is TGTGCCAGCAGTTACCATCCCCCGGGACAGGGCTATGGCTACACCTTC.

Of note for this clone: Other DNA sequences in this specimen translate into the identical CDR3. The chain has TRBV2 and TRBJ1-1; D remains unclear. This CDR3 has 13 residues. Germline V gene data show CDR1 as SNHLY and CDR2 as FYNNEI. The CDR3 reads CASRYTGYTEAFF. DNA for the CDR3: TGTGCTAGCCGATATACGGGATACACTGAAGCTTTCTTT.

The J gene is TRBJ1-2, the V gene TRBV7-9; the D gene is possibly TRBD1 (6 bases). The germline gives CDR1 SEHNR, CDR2 FQNEAQ (reference sequence). The CDR3 is made up of 13 amino acids. V gave up 4 bases and J gave up 8 bases, with 14 bases separating them. Here the CDR3 reads CASSSGGALGYTF. The CDR3 coding sequence is TGTGCCAGCAGCTCTGGGGGGGCGTTAGGCTACACCTTC.